The T cell receptor beta chain described here comes from a study of T cells expressing NK-cell markers. Broader study findings: HCMV specificity was not established for the expanded NKG2C+ T cell clones. NKG2C+ dominant clonotypes from more than 5 donors made up roughly 1.0-7.5% of CD8+ T cells.

5'RACE template switching with UMIs generated TCR beta cDNA. Using the 5' RACE reads, TCRdb records one entry per CDR3 protein without DNA. This sample's table has about 260,000 distinct CDR3 sequences. Concerning this clonotype: The antigen is not known.

This CDR3 spans 14 amino acids. Looked up from germline, CDR1 is LGHNA and CDR2 is YSLEER. The clonotype was recovered from a woman aged 18-70 years in good health. The genes are TRBV4-3 and TRBJ2-3; the D call of TRBD2 rests on TCRdb alone, since no DNA is present to check it. The specimen was blood T cells: a sorted CD56 or NKG2C T cell subset, CD4+ or CD8+ T cells, or bulk PBMC T cells (not recorded which). CDR3 region: CASSQGSGTDTQYF.